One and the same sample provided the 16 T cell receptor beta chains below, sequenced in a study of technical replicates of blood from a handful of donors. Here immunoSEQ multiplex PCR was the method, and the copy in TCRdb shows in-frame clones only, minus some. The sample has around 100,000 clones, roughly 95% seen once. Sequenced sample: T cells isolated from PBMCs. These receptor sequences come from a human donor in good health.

The CDR3 loop reads CASSPGRSPTDTQYF. CDR3 nucleotide sequence: TGTGCCAGCAGCCCCGGGAGGTCCCCCACAGATACGCAGTATTTT. The chain carries TRBV5-6 and TRBJ2-3, with 7 positions matching TRBD2. CDR3 length equals 15 residues. Germline V gives CDR1 SGHDT, CDR2 YYEEEE. The J segment lost 2 bases and the V segment lost 4 bases, leaving 7 bases of the junction unmatched.

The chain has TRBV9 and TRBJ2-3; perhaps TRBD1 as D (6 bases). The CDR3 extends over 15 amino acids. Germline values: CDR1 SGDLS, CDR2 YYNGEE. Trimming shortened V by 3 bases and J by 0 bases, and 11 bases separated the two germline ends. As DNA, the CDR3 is TGTGCCAGCAGCGCCCAGGGGTACAGCACAGATACGCAGTATTTT. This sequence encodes CASSAQGYSTDTQYF.

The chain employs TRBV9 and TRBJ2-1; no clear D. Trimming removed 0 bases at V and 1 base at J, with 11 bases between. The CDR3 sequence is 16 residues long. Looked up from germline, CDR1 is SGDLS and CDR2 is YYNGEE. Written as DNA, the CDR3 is TGTGCCAGCAGCGTAGGACTCGGCTATTCCTACAATGAGCAGTTCTTC. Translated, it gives CASSVGLGYSYNEQFF.

CDR3 in amino acids: CASSQSLLAEAYNEQFF. CDR3 DNA sequence: TGTGCCAGCAGCCAGTCCCTTCTAGCGGAAGCCTACAATGAGCAGTTCTTC. The gene calls are TRBV4-2 and TRBJ2-1; the match to TRBD2 covers 7 bases. The CDR3 sequence is 17 residues long. Per the germline V gene, CDR1 is LGHNA and CDR2 is YNFKEQ. J lost 2 bases, V lost 3 bases, and 10 bases had no gene match.

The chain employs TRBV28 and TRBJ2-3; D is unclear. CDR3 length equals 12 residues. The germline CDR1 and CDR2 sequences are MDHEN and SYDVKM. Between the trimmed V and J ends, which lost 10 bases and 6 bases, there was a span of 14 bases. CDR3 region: CAITTQLDTQYF. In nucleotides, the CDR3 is TGTGCCATCACTACCCAACTTGATACGCAGTATTTT.

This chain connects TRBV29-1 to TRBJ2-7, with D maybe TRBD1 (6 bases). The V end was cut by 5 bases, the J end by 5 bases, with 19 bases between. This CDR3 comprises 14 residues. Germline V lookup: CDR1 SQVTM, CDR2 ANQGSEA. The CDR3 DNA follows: TGCAGCGTTATTTATCTCGGACAGTCCCACGAGCAGTACTTC. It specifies CSVIYLGQSHEQYF.

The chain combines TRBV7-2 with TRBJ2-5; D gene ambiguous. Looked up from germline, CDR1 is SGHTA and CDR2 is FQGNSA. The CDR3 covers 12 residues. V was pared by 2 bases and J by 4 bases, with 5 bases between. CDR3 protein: CASSLFRETQYF. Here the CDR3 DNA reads TGTGCCAGCAGCTTATTTCGAGAGACCCAGTACTTC.

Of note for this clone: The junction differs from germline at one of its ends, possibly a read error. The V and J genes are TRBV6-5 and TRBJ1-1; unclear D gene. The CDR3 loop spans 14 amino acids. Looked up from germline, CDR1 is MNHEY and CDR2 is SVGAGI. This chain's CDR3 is CASTGGSTPTEAFF. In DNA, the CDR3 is TGTGCCAGCACTGGCGGAAGCACGCCCACTGAAGCTTTTTTT.

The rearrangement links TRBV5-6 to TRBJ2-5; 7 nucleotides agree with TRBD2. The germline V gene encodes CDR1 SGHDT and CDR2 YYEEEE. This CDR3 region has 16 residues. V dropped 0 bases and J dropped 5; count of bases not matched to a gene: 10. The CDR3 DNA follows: TGTGCCAGCAGCTTGGCAAGGTTTGCGGGGGAGGAGACCCAGTACTTC. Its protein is CASSLARFAGEETQYF.

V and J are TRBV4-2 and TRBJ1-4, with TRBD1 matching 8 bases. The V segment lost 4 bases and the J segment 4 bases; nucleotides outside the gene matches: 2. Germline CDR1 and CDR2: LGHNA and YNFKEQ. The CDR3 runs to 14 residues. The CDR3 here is CASSLGQDNEKLFF. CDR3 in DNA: TGTGCCAGCAGCCTGGGACAGGATAATGAAAAACTGTTTTTT.

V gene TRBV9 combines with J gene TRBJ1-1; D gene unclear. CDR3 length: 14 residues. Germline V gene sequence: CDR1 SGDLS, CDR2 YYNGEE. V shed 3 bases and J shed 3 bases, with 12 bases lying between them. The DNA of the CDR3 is TGTGCCAGCAGCGGTCGAGAGGCCGACACTGAAGCTTTCTTT. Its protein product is CASSGREADTEAFF. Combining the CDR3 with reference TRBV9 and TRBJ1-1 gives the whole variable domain DSGVTQTPKHLITATGQRVTLRCSPRSGDLSVYWYQQSLDQGLQFLIQYYNGEERAKGNILERFSAQQFPDLHSELNLSSLELGDSALYFCASSGREADTEAFFGQGTRLTVV.

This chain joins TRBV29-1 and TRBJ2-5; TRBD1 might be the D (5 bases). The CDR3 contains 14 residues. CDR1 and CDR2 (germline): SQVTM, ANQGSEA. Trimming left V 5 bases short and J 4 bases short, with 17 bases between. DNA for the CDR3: TGCAGCGTTCGGTTGCAGGGTGTGGGAGAGACCCAGTACTTC. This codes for CSVRLQGVGETQYF.

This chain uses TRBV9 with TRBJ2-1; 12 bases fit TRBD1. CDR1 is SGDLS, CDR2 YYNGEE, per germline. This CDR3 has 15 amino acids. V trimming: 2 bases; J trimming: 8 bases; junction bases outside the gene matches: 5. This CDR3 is CASSVRDRGRDEQFF. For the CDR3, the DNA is TGTGCCAGCAGCGTCCGGGACAGGGGGCGGGATGAGCAGTTCTTC.

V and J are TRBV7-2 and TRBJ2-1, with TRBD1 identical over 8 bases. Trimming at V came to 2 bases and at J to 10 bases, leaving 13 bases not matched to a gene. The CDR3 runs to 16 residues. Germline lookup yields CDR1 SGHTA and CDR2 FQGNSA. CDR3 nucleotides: TGTGCCAGCAGCTTATATGCGGACAGGGTAATGTACGAGCAGTTCTTC. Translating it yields CASSLYADRVMYEQFF.

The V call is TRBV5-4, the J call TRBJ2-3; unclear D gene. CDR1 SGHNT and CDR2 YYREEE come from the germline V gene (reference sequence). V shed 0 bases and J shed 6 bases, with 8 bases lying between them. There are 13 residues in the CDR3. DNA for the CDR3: TGTGCCAGCAGCTTGGTGGCAGGTGATACGCAGTATTTT. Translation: CASSLVAGDTQYF.

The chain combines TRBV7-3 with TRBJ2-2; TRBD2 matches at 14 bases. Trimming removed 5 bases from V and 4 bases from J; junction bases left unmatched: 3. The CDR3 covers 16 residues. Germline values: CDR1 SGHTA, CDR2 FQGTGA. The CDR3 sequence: CASSTGLAGGTGELFF. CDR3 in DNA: TGTGCCAGCAGCACCGGACTAGCGGGAGGCACCGGGGAGCTGTTTTTT.